A single sample is the source of the 25 T cell receptor beta chains below, sequenced in a study of blood T cell repertoires in COVID-19. Sequencing was performed with immunoSEQ multiplex PCR; in TCRdb, only in-frame clones are kept and a portion is missing. The repertoire holds about 160,000 clones, with 80% to 95% as singletons. Sequenced material: peripheral blood. These receptors were obtained from a woman between 50 and 59 years old with acute or convalescent COVID-19.

DNA for the CDR3: TGTGCCAGCTCACCATCGGACAATGAGCAGTTCTTC. Translating gives CASSPSDNEQFF. V and J are TRBV18 and TRBJ2-1, with D unresolved. Trimming pared 2 bases from V and 5 bases from J, leaving 4 bases between. This CDR3 contains 12 residues. CDR1 KGHSH and CDR2 LQKENI come from the germline V gene. The full variable domain, in which reference TRBV18 and TRBJ2-1 provide the parts outside the CDR3, is NAGVMQNPRHLVRRRGQEARLRCSPMKGHSHVYWYRQLPEEGLKFMVYLQKENIIDESGMPKERFSAEFPKEGPSILRIQQVVRGDSAAYFCASSPSDNEQFFGPGTRLTVL.

The rearrangement uses TRBV19 and TRBJ2-5; 8 positions match TRBD2. The germline gives CDR1 LNHDA, CDR2 SQIVND (reference sequence). This CDR3 contains 14 residues. The J segment lost 5 bases and the V segment lost 11 bases, leaving 13 bases of the junction unmatched. In nucleotides, the CDR3 is TGTGCCGTCCGGGGGGGCCAGTTATTGGAGACCCAGTACTTC. It codes for CAVRGGQLLETQYF.

The chain is built from TRBV3-1 (or the pseudogene TRBV3-2) and TRBJ1-2; maybe TRBD1 (5 bases). Trimming shortened V by 5 bases and J by 8 bases, and 27 bases separated the two germline ends. Germline assignment: CDR1 LGHDT and CDR2 YNNKEL (reference sequence). The CDR3 extends over 17 amino acids. The CDR3 region is CASSFRKLGQGGKGYTF. The CDR3 DNA sequence: TGTGCCAGCAGCTTTCGGAAATTAGGCCAGGGTGGAAAGGGCTACACCTTC.

The chain is built from TRBV7-8 and TRBJ1-2; 7 bases line up with TRBD1. Germline V gene data show CDR1 as SGHVS and CDR2 as FQNEAQ. This CDR3 has 12 amino acids. The V and J ends lost 4 bases and 13 bases, in that order; junction bases with no gene match: 9. CDR3 in DNA: TGTGCCAGCAGCTCAGTGACAGGGCGTCTCACCTTC. It codes for CASSSVTGRLTF.

The rearrangement uses TRBV4-2 and TRBJ1-1, with a weak D call TRBD1 (5 bases). Germline V gene lookup returns CDR1 LGHNA and CDR2 YNFKEQ. The V gene lost 4 bases and the J gene lost 1 base, with 13 bases spanning the gap. This CDR3 contains 15 residues. CDR3 region: CASSPEDNQNTEAFF. The CDR3 DNA follows: TGTGCCAGCAGCCCCGAGGACAATCAGAACACTGAAGCTTTCTTT.

The chain joins TRBV12-3 or TRBV12-4 to TRBJ1-1; D possibly corresponds to TRBD1 (5 bases). The V gene lost 6 bases and the J gene lost 2 bases, with 10 bases spanning the gap. The CDR3 covers 13 residues. The CDR3 loop reads CASSKQVNTEAFF. In DNA form, the CDR3 reads TGTGCCAGCAGCAAACAGGTAAACACTGAAGCTTTCTTT.

CDR3 residues: CASSQGAGQVWGYGYTF. Here the CDR3 DNA reads TGTGCCAGCAGCCAAGGTGCGGGACAGGTCTGGGGCTATGGCTACACCTTC. The genes are TRBV3-1 (or the pseudogene TRBV3-2) and TRBJ1-2, with 8 bases matching TRBD1. With V trimmed by 1 base and J by 4 bases, 11 bases remained unmatched. The CDR3 spans 17 residues. Looked up from germline, CDR1 is LGHDT and CDR2 is YNNKEL (reference sequence).

The chain joins TRBV11-2 to TRBJ2-1, with unresolved D. V was trimmed by 0 bases and J by 4 bases, leaving 4 bases between them. Germline-derived CDR1 and CDR2 are SGHAT and FQNNGV. This CDR3 contains 13 residues. CDR3 amino acids: CASSLEQYNEQFF. DNA for the CDR3: TGTGCCAGCAGCTTAGAACAGTACAATGAGCAGTTCTTC.

The chain has TRBV30 and TRBJ1-2; 9 positions agree with TRBD1. The V gene's germline CDR1 is GTSNPN and CDR2 SVGIG (reference sequence). J was trimmed by 5 bases and V by 2 bases; bases with no gene match: 3. The CDR3 runs 13 residues. The CDR3: CAWSRDREYGYTF. CDR3 in DNA: TGTGCCTGGAGTAGGGACAGGGAGTATGGCTACACCTTC.

The rearrangement joins TRBV7-9 to TRBJ2-3, with TRBD1 identical over 11 bases. The CDR3 spans 17 residues. Germline CDR1 and CDR2: SEHNR and FQNEAQ (reference sequence). The V gene end was trimmed by 2 bases and the J gene end by 3 bases; junction bases not matched to a gene: 7. The CDR3 DNA is TGTGCCAGCAGCTTAAGGACAGGGGGCGCCGGAACAGATACGCAGTATTTT. Encoded protein: CASSLRTGGAGTDTQYF. The full variable domain, rest sourced from reference TRBV7-9 and TRBJ2-3, is DTGVSQNPRHKITKRGQNVTFRCDPISEHNRLYWYRQTLGQGPEFLTYFQNEAQLEKSRLLSDRFSAERPKGSFSTLEIQRTEQGDSAMYLCASSLRTGGAGTDTQYFGPGTRLTVL.

The gene calls are TRBV5-1 and TRBJ1-1, with TRBD1 identical over 11 bases. The V gene's germline CDR1 is SGHRS and CDR2 YFSETQ. V was pared by 5 bases and J by 9 bases, with 6 bases of the junction left unmatched. The CDR3 contains 13 residues. The CDR3 is CASSRSDRGQAFF. Written as DNA, the CDR3 is TGCGCCAGCAGTAGGTCGGACAGGGGGCAAGCTTTCTTT.

This chain links TRBV4-1 with TRBJ2-5; a weak D match, TRBD2 (5 bases). The CDR3 runs to 15 residues. From germline, CDR1 is MGHRA and CDR2 YSYEKL. V lost 3 bases and J 3 bases, leaving 14 bases between the germline ends. The chain's CDR3 is CASSQRAWEKETQYF. In nucleotides, the CDR3 is TGCGCCAGCAGCCAGAGGGCCTGGGAGAAAGAGACCCAGTACTTC.

The genes are TRBV9 and TRBJ2-4, with a weak D call TRBD2 (5 bases). The CDR3 loop spans 11 amino acids. Trimming stripped 7 bases from V and 7 bases from J, with 9 bases between. CDR1 and CDR2 from the germline V gene are SGDLS and YYNGEE. The CDR3 reads CASVGGNIQYF. The CDR3 nucleotides are TGTGCCAGCGTCGGAGGTAACATTCAGTACTTC.

The CDR3 sequence is CASRRGTSTDTQYF. CDR3 DNA: TGTGCCAGCCGTAGAGGCACTAGCACAGATACGCAGTATTTT. The chain carries TRBV19 and TRBJ2-3; no clear D. The CDR3 is 14 amino acids. With 9 bases removed from V and 0 bases from J, the gap between germline ends came to 13 bases. Germline loops: CDR1 LNHDA, CDR2 SQIVND (reference sequence).

CDR3 amino acids: CASSTGNEKLFF. For the CDR3, the DNA is TGTGCCAGTAGTACCGGGAATGAAAAACTGTTTTTT. This chain links TRBV19 with TRBJ1-4, with D unclear. CDR3 length: 12 amino acids. Trimming removed 4 bases at V and 5 bases at J, with 5 bases between. Looked up from germline, CDR1 is LNHDA and CDR2 is SQIVND (reference sequence).

The chain has TRBV12-5 and TRBJ1-3; a weak D match, TRBD1 (6 bases). V lost 6 bases and J lost 0, with 15 bases in between. In germline, CDR1 is LGHNT, CDR2 FRNRAP. The CDR3 has 16 amino acids. CDR3 protein: CASGARQVGSGNTIYF. CDR3 nucleotide sequence: TGTGCTAGTGGAGCACGACAGGTGGGCTCTGGAAACACCATATATTTT.

This rearrangement joins TRBV6-7 to TRBJ1-5, with 8 bases identical to TRBD1. TRBV6-7 is reported as an ORF; its role is uncertain. Trimming took 9 bases from V and 7 from J; bases not matched to a gene: 11. The CDR3 spans 14 residues. DNA of the CDR3: TGTGCCAGTTCTTTTTCCGGGACAGGACAGCCCCAGCATTTT. It is translated as CASSFSGTGQPQHF.

This chain joins TRBV28 and TRBJ1-5, with TRBD1 matching over 7 bases. This CDR3 has 16 amino acids. Germline V gene data show CDR1 as MDHEN and CDR2 as SYDVKM. Trimming at V came to 3 bases and at J to 3 bases, leaving 8 bases not matched to a gene. CDR3 DNA sequence: TGTGCCAGCAGTTTGGCGGCACAGGGGAACAATCAGCCCCAGCATTTT. Translated, it gives CASSLAAQGNNQPQHF. The variable domain in full, with the rest retrieved from reference TRBV28 and TRBJ1-5, is DVKVTQSSRYLVKRTGEKVFLECVQDMDHENMFWYRQDPGLGLRLIYFSYDVKMKEKGDIPEGYSVSREKKERFSLILESASTNQTSMYLCASSLAAQGNNQPQHFGDGTRLSIL.

V is TRBV28 and J is TRBJ2-5; 13 positions match TRBD2. This CDR3 is 17 amino acids long. Germline values: CDR1 MDHEN, CDR2 SYDVKM. Germline trimming cut 4 bases from V and 5 bases from J; bases unmatched to any gene: 10. The CDR3 region is CASSSGGLAGTRETQYF. The DNA of the CDR3 is TGTGCCAGCAGTTCGGGGGGACTAGCGGGAACGAGGGAGACCCAGTACTTC.

The CDR3 coding sequence is TGCGCCAGCAGCCCCCGGACAACACCCGTGGAGCAGTACTTC. Residues: CASSPRTTPVEQYF. The rearrangement uses TRBV5-1 and TRBJ2-7, with TRBD1 as a possible D gene (5 bases). Deletions cut 4 bases from V and 7 bases from J, with 18 bases between. In germline, CDR1 is SGHRS, CDR2 YFSETQ. The CDR3 totals 14 residues.

The chain is built from TRBV5-1 and TRBJ1-2; 7 bases map to TRBD1. The CDR3 length is 14 residues. Germline CDR1 SGHRS, CDR2 YFSETQ. The trim removed 2 bases at V and 3 bases at J, leaving 4 bases unmatched. In DNA, the CDR3 is TGCGCCAGCAGCTTTGACAGGGCGGACTATGGCTACACCTTC. It is translated as CASSFDRADYGYTF.

The chain has TRBV3-1 (or the pseudogene TRBV3-2) and TRBJ2-5; 9 nucleotides match TRBD1. The V gene's germline CDR1 is LGHDT and CDR2 YNNKEL (reference sequence). The CDR3 contains 19 residues. After removal of 0 bases from V and 5 bases from J, the junction contained 16 bases not matched to a gene. CDR3 sequence reads: CASSQEYPRDRESGETQYF. In DNA, the CDR3 is TGTGCCAGCAGCCAAGAATATCCCAGGGACAGGGAATCTGGGGAGACCCAGTACTTC.

The V call is TRBV7-2, the J call TRBJ1-6; D may be TRBD1 (5 bases). In germline, CDR1 is SGHTA, CDR2 FQGNSA. Deletions cut 2 bases from V and 9 bases from J, with 11 bases between. The CDR3 sequence is 14 residues long. The DNA of the CDR3 is TGTGCCAGCAGCTTACGGGGCGGGGGTTCACCCCTCCACTTT. Protein product: CASSLRGGGSPLHF.

The V gene is TRBV6-5, the J gene TRBJ1-1; 8 nucleotides match TRBD1. This CDR3 spans 12 amino acids. CDR1 is MNHEY and CDR2 is SVGAGI in the germline V gene. V was pared by 10 bases and J by 1 base, with 2 bases of the junction left unmatched. The CDR3 spells CAIGQGNTEAFF. CDR3 in DNA: TGTGCCATCGGACAGGGGAACACTGAAGCTTTCTTT.

V usage is TRBV18 and J usage is TRBJ1-1, with D uncertain. Germline V lookup: CDR1 KGHSH, CDR2 LQKENI. With 2 bases removed from V and 1 base from J, the gap between germline ends came to 8 bases. The CDR3 consists of 14 residues. The CDR3 region is CASSPSLQNTEAFF. CDR3 in DNA: TGTGCCAGCTCACCATCGTTACAGAACACTGAAGCTTTCTTT.